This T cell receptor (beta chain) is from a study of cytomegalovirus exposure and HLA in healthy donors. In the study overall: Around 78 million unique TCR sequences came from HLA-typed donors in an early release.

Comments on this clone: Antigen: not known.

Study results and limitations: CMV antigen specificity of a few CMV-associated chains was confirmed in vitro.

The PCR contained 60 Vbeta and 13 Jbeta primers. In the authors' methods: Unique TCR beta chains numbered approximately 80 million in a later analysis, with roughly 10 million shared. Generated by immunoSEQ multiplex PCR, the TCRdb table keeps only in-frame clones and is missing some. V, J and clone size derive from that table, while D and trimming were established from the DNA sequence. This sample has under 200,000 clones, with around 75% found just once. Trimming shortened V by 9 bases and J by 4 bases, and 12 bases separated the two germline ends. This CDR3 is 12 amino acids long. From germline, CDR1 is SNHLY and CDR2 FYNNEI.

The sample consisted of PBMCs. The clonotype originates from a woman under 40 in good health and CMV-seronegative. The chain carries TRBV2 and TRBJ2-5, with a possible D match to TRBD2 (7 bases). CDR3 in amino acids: CASRGAGETQYF. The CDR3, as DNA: TGTGCCAGTCGGGGGGCGGGAGAGACCCAGTACTTC.